This T cell receptor beta chain was retrieved from a study of T cells after yellow fever vaccination. Each CDR3 protein is one row after TCRdb ran MiXCR on the 5' RACE reads. This sample yields 95,000 to 150,000 distinct CDR3 sequences, of which approximately 14% are seen a single time; roughly 41% belongs to the top ten. CDR3 length equals 12 residues. Trimming removed 4 bases from V and 5 bases from J, with 9 bases in between. The sequenced sample was CD8+ T cells sorted from PBMCs, obtained 5 days after the yellow fever booster vaccination. The source of this sequence is a man between 18 and 35 years old who received the YFV17D yellow fever vaccine. The gene calls are TRBV12-3 or TRBV12-4 and TRBJ2-7, with D uncertain. CDR3 protein: CASSSDKDEQYF. CDR3 coding DNA: TGTGCCAGCAGTTCCGACAAGGACGAGCAGTACTTC.